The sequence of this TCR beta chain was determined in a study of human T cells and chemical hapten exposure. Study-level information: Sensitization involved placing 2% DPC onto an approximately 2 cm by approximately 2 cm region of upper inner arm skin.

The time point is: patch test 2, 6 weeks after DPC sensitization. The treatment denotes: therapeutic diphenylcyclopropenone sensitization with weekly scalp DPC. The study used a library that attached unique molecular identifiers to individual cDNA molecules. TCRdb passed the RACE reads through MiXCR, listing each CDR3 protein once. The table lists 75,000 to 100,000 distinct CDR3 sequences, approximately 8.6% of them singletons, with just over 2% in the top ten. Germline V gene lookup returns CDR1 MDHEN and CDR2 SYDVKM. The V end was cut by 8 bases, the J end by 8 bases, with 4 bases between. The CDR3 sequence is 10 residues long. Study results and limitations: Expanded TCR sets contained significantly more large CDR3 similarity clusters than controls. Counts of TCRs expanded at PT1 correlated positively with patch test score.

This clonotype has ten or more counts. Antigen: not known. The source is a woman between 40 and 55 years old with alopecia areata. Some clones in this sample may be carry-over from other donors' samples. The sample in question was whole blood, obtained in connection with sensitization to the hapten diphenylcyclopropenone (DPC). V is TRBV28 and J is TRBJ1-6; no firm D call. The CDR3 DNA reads TGTGCCAGCGGCCATTCACCCCTCCACTTT. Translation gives CASGHSPLHF.